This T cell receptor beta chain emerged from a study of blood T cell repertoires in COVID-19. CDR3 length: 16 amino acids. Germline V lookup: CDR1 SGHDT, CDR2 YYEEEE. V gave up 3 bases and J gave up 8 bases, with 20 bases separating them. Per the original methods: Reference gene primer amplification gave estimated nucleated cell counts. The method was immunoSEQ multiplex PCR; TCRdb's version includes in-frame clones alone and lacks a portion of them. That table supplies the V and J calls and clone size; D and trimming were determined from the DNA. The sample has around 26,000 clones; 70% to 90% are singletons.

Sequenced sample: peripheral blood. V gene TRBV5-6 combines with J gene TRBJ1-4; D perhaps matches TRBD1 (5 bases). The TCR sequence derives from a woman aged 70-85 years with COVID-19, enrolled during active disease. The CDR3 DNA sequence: TGTGCCAGCAGCTCCCCTAAGACGGAGGGGATAGAAAAACTGTTTTTT. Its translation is CASSSPKTEGIEKLFF.